This TCR beta chain derives from a study of blood T cells in healthy people across ages. Alongside a J-beta primer mix, a sample-barcoded 5' primer served in a second PCR lasting about 7 to 11 cycles. A single record per CDR3 protein comes from TCRdb applying MiXCR to the 5' RACE reads. The table records about 930,000 distinct CDR3 sequences, 25% to 35% of them present only once. The CDR3 is 15 amino acids. Germline CDR1 and CDR2: SGHTA and FQGNSA. These records were also assigned to another study, of T cells of mothers and their children.

J is TRBJ2-4 and V is TRBV7-2, with D tentatively TRBD2 (6 bases). The DNA matches TRBJ2-5 better at its end, which makes the J call doubtful. The sequenced sample was blood. This TCR was sampled from a woman between 40 and 55 years old in good health. The CDR3 reads CASSAARGIQETQYF. DNA of the CDR3: TGTGCCAGCAGCGCCGCGCGGGGAATACAAGAGACCCAGTACTTC.